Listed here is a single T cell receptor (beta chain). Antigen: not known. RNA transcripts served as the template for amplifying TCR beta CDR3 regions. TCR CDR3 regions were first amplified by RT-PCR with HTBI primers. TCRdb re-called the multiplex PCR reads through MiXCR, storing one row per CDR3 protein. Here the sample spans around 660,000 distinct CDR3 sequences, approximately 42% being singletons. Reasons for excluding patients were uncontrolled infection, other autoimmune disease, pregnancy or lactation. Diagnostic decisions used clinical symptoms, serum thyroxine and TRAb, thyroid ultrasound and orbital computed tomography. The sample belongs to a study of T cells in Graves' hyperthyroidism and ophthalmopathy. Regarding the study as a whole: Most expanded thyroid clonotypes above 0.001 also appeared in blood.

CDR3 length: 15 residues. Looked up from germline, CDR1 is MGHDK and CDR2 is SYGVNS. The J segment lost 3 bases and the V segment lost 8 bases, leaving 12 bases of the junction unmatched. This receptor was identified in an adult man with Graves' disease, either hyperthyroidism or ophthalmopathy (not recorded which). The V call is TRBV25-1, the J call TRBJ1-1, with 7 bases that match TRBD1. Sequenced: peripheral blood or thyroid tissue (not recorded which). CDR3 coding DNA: TGTGCCAGCTTGGTTACAGGGGTATGGGACACTGAAGCTTTCTTT. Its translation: CASLVTGVWDTEAFF.